The 20 T cell receptor beta chains below come from one sample, sequenced in a study of graft-versus-host responses after intestinal transplantation. Sequencing was performed with immunoSEQ multiplex PCR; in TCRdb, only in-frame clones are kept and a portion is missing. The sample has 130,000 or so clones, around nine tenths seen once. Antigens of these TCRs are unknown. The sequencing used unstimulated CD4+ T cells sorted from spleen or lymph node cells, collected before intestinal transplant. These receptors were collected from a human donor who received an intestinal transplant.

The rearrangement links TRBV11-3 to TRBJ1-2; 11 nucleotides agree with TRBD1. The CDR3 is 14 residues long. Germline CDR1 reads SGHNT; CDR2 reads YENEEA. The J segment lost 6 bases and the V segment lost 5 bases, leaving 5 bases of the junction unmatched. CDR3 nucleotide sequence: TGTGCCAGCAGCGAAGGGACAGGGGGGAATGGCTACACCTTC. Translating gives CASSEGTGGNGYTF.

This clone was recorded a few times. The V gene is TRBV7-3, the J gene TRBJ2-6; D remains unclear. V dropped 3 bases and J dropped 3 bases, with 9 bases sitting between them. The length of the CDR3 is 15 residues. Germline V CDR1 and CDR2: SGHTA, FQGTGA. CDR3 protein: CASSLGKDGANVLTF. The CDR3 coding sequence is TGTGCCAGCAGCTTGGGGAAAGATGGGGCCAACGTCCTGACTTTC. The full variable domain, its missing parts supplied by reference TRBV7-3 and TRBJ2-6, is GAGVSQTPSNKVTEKGKYVELRCDPISGHTALYWYRQSLGQGPEFLIYFQGTGAADDSGLPNDRFFAVRPEGSVSTLKIQRTERGDSAVYLCASSLGKDGANVLTFGAGSRLTVL.

V gene TRBV15 combines with J gene TRBJ1-3; D is perhaps TRBD1 (5 bases). The CDR3 consists of 14 residues. Germline values: CDR1 LNHNV, CDR2 YYDKDF (reference sequence). V lost 0 bases to trimming and J lost 7 bases, with 10 bases between them. The CDR3 sequence is CATSRDKGRNTIYF. CDR3 nucleotides: TGTGCCACCAGCAGAGATAAGGGGAGGAACACCATATATTTT.

This clone was observed a single time. The V call is TRBV10-3, the J call TRBJ1-2, with D perhaps matching TRBD1 (6 bases). This CDR3 is 14 amino acids long. Deletions cut 3 bases from V and 7 bases from J, with 15 bases between. Germline V lookup: CDR1 ENHRY, CDR2 SYGVKD. CDR3: CAISDAGVQGGYTF. CDR3 in DNA: TGTGCCATCAGTGATGCGGGGGTACAGGGTGGCTACACCTTC.

V gene TRBV14 combines with J gene TRBJ2-1; the D is unclear. CDR3 length: 13 amino acids. Germline V gives CDR1 SGHDN, CDR2 FVKESK. The V end lost 0 bases, the J end lost 3 bases, and 3 bases lay between the germline ends. CDR3 region: CASSQDLYNEQFF. DNA for the CDR3: TGTGCCAGCAGCCAAGATCTCTACAATGAGCAGTTCTTC.

The V and J genes are TRBV18 and TRBJ2-1; 11 nucleotides match TRBD2. The V gene end was trimmed by 4 bases and the J gene end by 8 bases; junction bases not matched to a gene: 7. The CDR3 has 15 residues. Germline CDR1 KGHSH, CDR2 LQKENI. CDR3 region: CASSLDSGGEDEQFF. The CDR3 coding sequence is TGTGCCAGCTCACTCGATAGCGGGGGGGAAGATGAGCAGTTCTTC.

The chain joins TRBV5-4 to TRBJ2-5; 12 positions agree with TRBD2. The CDR3 spans 15 residues. CDR1 SGHNT and CDR2 YYREEE come from the germline V gene (reference sequence). V was clipped by 6 bases and J by 5 bases; unmatched bases: 8. CDR3 residues: CASKYLAGGPETQYF. CDR3 coding DNA: TGTGCCAGCAAATATCTAGCGGGGGGGCCGGAGACCCAGTACTTC.

The J gene is TRBJ1-3, the V gene TRBV19; unclear D gene. The CDR3 covers 14 residues. CDR1 and CDR2 from the germline V gene are LNHDA and SQIVND (reference sequence). Trimming took off 6 bases at V and 3 bases at J, with 12 bases between the two ends. CDR3 nucleotide sequence: TGTGCCAGTAGCTATGTTTCAGATGGAAACACCATATATTTT. Translation: CASSYVSDGNTIYF.

The rearrangement uses TRBV9 and TRBJ1-2; weak D call: TRBD1 (5 bases). The CDR3 covers 15 residues. Germline V gene sequence: CDR1 SGDLS, CDR2 YYNGEE. The V end lost 0 bases, the J end lost 4 bases, and 13 bases lay between the germline ends. This chain's CDR3 is CASSVAPQGFYGYTF. The CDR3 DNA follows: TGTGCCAGCAGCGTAGCCCCGCAGGGATTCTATGGCTACACCTTC.

The chain combines TRBV27 with TRBJ2-3; a weak D match, TRBD1 (5 bases). CDR3 size: 15 residues. The ends were cut back, 0 bases at V and 5 bases at J, with 12 bases in the middle. Per germline, CDR1 MNHEY and CDR2 SMNVEV (reference sequence). The CDR3 DNA reads TGTGCCAGCAGTTTATCGGACACAAGGATAGATACGCAGTATTTT. Translated, it gives CASSLSDTRIDTQYF.

The chain has TRBV5-1 and TRBJ2-6; D not resolved. Germline CDR1 reads SGHRS; CDR2 reads YFSETQ. The V end was cut by 7 bases, the J end by 0 bases, with 8 bases between. This CDR3 region has 14 residues. CDR3 nucleotides: TGCGCCAGCCAGTTTGGCTCTGGGGCCAACGTCCTGACTTTC. Its protein product is CASQFGSGANVLTF.

The chain carries TRBV9 and TRBJ1-5; 7 positions match TRBD1. V gave up 2 bases and J gave up 4 bases; unmatched junction bases: 3. This CDR3 is built from 14 residues. The germline gives CDR1 SGDLS, CDR2 YYNGEE. CDR3 DNA sequence: TGTGCCAGCAGCGTTGGACAGGCGAATCAGCCCCAGCATTTT. Amino acid sequence: CASSVGQANQPQHF.

CDR3 nucleotide sequence: TGTGCCAGCAGCCCGGGACTACTCTCCAGCACAGATACGCAGTATTTT. It codes for CASSPGLLSSTDTQYF. The chain links TRBV9 to TRBJ2-3, with TRBD2 matching 7 bases. Unmatched junction bases numbered 8, after V lost 4 bases and J lost 0 bases. Germline V gene sequence: CDR1 SGDLS, CDR2 YYNGEE. The CDR3 sequence is 16 residues long.

The gene calls are TRBV7-2 and TRBJ1-1; weak D call: TRBD1 (5 bases). Germline values: CDR1 SGHTA, CDR2 FQGNSA. Trimming left V 4 bases short and J 1 base short, with 13 bases between. The CDR3 runs to 15 residues. Here the CDR3 DNA reads TGTGCCAGCAGCTCCACCCCGGGGGGGAACACTGAAGCTTTCTTT. As protein: CASSSTPGGNTEAFF.

V is TRBV19 and J is TRBJ1-5; no clear D gene. Trimming pared 3 bases from V and 3 bases from J, leaving 3 bases between. The CDR3 extends over 12 amino acids. CDR1 is LNHDA and CDR2 is SQIVND in the germline V gene (reference sequence). The CDR3 region has the DNA TGTGCCAGTAGTATTGACAATCAGCCCCAGCATTTT. It yields the protein CASSIDNQPQHF.

The chain recombines TRBV15 with TRBJ2-6; D may be TRBD1 (6 bases). The CDR3 spans 15 residues. V shed 4 bases and J shed 2 bases, with 9 bases lying between them. Germline V CDR1 and CDR2: LNHNV, YYDKDF (reference sequence). The CDR3 protein is CATSTEGAGANVLTF. The DNA for the CDR3 is TGTGCCACCAGCACAGAGGGGGCTGGGGCCAACGTCCTGACTTTC.

A few counts support this clone. V usage is TRBV6-6 and J usage is TRBJ1-6; D is perhaps TRBD1 (5 bases). From germline, CDR1 is MNHNY and CDR2 SVGAGI (reference sequence). There are 15 residues in the CDR3. With 2 bases removed from V and 3 bases from J, the gap between germline ends came to 8 bases. The CDR3 spells CASSYTGHYNSPLHF. The CDR3 region has the DNA TGTGCCAGCAGTTACACCGGACACTATAATTCACCCCTCCACTTT.

This chain uses TRBV14 with TRBJ1-6; no firm D call. V lost 5 bases, J lost 10 bases, and 9 bases lay in between. The CDR3 has 12 amino acids. The germline gives CDR1 SGHDN, CDR2 FVKESK. This CDR3 reads CASSSGYSPLHF. The CDR3 nucleotides are TGTGCCAGCAGCTCTGGCTACTCACCCCTCCACTTT.

This clone was picked up one time. In the same sample, other DNA sequences code for this CDR3. The V gene is TRBV18, the J gene TRBJ2-7, with D hard to call. CDR1 and CDR2 (germline): KGHSH, LQKENI. Trimming shortened V by 3 bases and J by 0 bases, and 6 bases separated the two germline ends. The CDR3 contains 13 residues. The chain's CDR3 is CASSPGPSYEQYF. The CDR3 DNA sequence: TGTGCCAGCTCACCCGGCCCCTCCTACGAGCAGTACTTC. Full variable domain (remainder filled in from reference TRBV18 and TRBJ2-7): NAGVMQNPRHLVRRRGQEARLRCSPMKGHSHVYWYRQLPEEGLKFMVYLQKENIIDESGMPKERFSAEFPKEGPSILRIQQVVRGDSAAYFCASSPGPSYEQYFGPGTRLTVT.

This chain joins TRBV11-2 and TRBJ2-1; D gene uncertain. CDR1 is SGHAT, CDR2 FQNNGV, per germline. CDR3 length: 12 residues. V lost 3 bases and J 8 bases, leaving 8 bases between the germline ends. CDR3 residues: CASSFSAHEQFF. CDR3 in DNA: TGTGCCAGCAGCTTTTCGGCCCATGAGCAGTTCTTC.